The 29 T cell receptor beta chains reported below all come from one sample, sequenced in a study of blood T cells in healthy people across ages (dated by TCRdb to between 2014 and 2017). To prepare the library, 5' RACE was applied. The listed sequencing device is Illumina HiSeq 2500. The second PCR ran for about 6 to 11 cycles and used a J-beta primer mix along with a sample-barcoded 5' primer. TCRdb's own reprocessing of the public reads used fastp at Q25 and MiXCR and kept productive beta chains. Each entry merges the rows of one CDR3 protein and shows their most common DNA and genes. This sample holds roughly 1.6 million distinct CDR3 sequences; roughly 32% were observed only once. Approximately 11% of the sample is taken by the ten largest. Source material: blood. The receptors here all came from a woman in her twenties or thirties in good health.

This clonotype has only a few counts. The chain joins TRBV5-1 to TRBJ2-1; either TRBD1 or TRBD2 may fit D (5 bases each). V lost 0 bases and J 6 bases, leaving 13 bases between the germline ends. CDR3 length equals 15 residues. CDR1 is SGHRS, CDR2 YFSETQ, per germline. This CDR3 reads CASSLETGRRNEQFF. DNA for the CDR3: TGCGCCAGCAGCTTGGAGACGGGGCGGCGCAATGAGCAGTTCTTC.

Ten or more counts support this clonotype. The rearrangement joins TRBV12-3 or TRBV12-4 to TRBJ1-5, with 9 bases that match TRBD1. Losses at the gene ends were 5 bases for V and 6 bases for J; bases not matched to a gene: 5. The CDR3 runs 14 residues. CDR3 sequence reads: CASSADRGSQPQHF. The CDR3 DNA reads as TGTGCCAGCAGTGCGGACAGGGGAAGTCAGCCCCAGCATTTT.

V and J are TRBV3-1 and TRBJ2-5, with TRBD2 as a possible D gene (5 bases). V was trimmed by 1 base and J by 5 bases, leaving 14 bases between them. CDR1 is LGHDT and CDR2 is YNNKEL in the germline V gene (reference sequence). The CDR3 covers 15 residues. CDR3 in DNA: TGTGCCAGCAGCCAAGGGACTGTAAAGAAGGAGACCCAGTACTTC. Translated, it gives CASSQGTVKKETQYF.

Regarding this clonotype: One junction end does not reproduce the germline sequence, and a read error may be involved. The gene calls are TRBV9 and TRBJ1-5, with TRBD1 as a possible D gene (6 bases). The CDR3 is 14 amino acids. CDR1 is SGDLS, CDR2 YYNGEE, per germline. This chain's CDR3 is CSSSRGGGNQPQHF. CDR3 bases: TGTTCCAGCAGCCGGGGGGGCGGCAATCAGCCCCAGCATTTT.

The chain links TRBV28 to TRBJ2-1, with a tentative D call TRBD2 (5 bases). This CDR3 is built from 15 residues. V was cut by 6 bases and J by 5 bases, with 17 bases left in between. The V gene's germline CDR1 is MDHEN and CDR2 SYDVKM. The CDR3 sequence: CASRTGRQAHNEQFF. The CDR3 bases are TGTGCCAGCAGAACGGGGAGACAAGCCCACAATGAGCAGTTCTTC.

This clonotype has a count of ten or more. In DNA, the CDR3 is TGTGCCAGCAGTTATCCGACTAGCGGGAGGGAGACCCAGTACTTC. Translation: CASSYPTSGRETQYF. The rearrangement joins TRBV6-2 or TRBV6-3 to TRBJ2-5; 13 bases map to TRBD2. Per germline, CDR1 MNHEY and CDR2 SVGEGT. Trimming at V came to 3 bases and at J to 5 bases, leaving 3 bases not matched to a gene. The CDR3 length is 15 residues.

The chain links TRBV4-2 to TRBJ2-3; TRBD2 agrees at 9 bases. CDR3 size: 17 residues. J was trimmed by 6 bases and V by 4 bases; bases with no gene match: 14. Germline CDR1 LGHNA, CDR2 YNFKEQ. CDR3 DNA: TGTGCCAGCAGCCCCCCCTCTAGCGGGAAAGTCCCCGATACGCAGTATTTT. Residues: CASSPPSSGKVPDTQYF.

The CDR3 coding sequence is TGTGCCAACAGCCCCAGACCGATAGCACAAGAGACCCAGTACTTC. It yields the protein CANSPRPIAQETQYF. The rearrangement joins TRBV6-5 to TRBJ2-5; no definite D call. The CDR3 sequence is 15 residues long. V gave up 10 bases and J gave up 2 bases, with 20 bases separating them. Germline lookup yields CDR1 MNHEY and CDR2 SVGAGI.

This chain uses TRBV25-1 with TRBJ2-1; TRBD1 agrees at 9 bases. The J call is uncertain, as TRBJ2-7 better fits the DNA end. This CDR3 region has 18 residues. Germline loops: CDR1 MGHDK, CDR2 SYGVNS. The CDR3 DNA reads TGTGCCAGCAGTGAAGGGACAGGGTCTTACTGGGCCTACAATGAGCAGTACTTC. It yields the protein CASSEGTGSYWAYNEQYF.

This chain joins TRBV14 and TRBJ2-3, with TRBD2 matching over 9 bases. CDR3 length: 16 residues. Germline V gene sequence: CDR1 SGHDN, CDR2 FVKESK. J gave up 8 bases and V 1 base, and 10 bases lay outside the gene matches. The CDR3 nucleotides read TGTGCCAGCAGCCAAGGAAGTAGCGGGGGATGGCGTACGCAGTATTTT. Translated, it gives CASSQGSSGGWRTQYF. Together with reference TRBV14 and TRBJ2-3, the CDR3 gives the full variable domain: EAGVTQFPSHSVIEKGQTVTLRCDPISGHDNLYWYRRVMGKEIKFLLHFVKESKQDESGMPNNRFLAERTGGTYSTLKVQPAELEDSGVYFCASSQGSSGGWRTQYFGPGTRLTVL.

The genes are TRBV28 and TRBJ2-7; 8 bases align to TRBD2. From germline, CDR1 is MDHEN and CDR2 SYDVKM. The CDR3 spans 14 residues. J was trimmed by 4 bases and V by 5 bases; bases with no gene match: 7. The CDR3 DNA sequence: TGTGCCAGCAGTCCCGGGGGGGGATTATACGAGCAGTACTTC. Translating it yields CASSPGGGLYEQYF.

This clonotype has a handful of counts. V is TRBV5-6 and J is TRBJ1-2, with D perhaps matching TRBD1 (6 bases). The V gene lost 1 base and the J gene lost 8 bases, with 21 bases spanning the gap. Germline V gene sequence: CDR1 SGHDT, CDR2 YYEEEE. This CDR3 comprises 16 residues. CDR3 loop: CASSLSGTKFGYGYTF. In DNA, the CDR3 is TGTGCCAGCAGCTTGTCCGGGACAAAGTTCGGGTACGGCTACACCTTC.

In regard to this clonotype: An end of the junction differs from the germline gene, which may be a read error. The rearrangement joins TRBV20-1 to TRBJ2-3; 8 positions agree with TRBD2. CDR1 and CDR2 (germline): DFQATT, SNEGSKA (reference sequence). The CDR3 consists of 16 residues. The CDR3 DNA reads TGCAGTGCCAGAGGGCCGGGACTAGGAGTCACAGATACGCAGTATTTT. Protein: CSARGPGLGVTDTQYF.

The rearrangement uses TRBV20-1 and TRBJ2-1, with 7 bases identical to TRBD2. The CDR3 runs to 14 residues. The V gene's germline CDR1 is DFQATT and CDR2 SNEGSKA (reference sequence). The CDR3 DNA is TGCAGCCACCGAACGGGGGGAACCTACAATGAGCAGTTCTTC. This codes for CSHRTGGTYNEQFF.

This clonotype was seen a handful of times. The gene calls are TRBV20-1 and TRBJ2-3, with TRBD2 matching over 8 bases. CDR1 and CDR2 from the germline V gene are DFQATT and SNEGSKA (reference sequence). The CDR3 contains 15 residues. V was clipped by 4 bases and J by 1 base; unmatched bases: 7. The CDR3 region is CSAKMAGGRTDTQYF. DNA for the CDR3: TGCAGTGCTAAGATGGCGGGGGGACGCACAGATACGCAGTATTTT.

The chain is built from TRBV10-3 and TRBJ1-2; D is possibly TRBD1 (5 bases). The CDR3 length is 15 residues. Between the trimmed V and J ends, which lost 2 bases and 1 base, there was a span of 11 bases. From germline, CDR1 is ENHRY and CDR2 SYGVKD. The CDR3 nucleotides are TGTGCCATCAGTGAGGGGGCAGTACATAACTATGGCTACACCTTC. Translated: CAISEGAVHNYGYTF.

The CDR3 spells CAWRLRTGGMWDTEAFF. CDR3 DNA sequence: TGTGCCTGGAGACTTCGGACAGGGGGGATGTGGGACACTGAAGCTTTCTTT. The V gene is TRBV30, the J gene TRBJ1-1, with 10 nucleotides matching TRBD1. V gave up 3 bases and J gave up 3 bases; unmatched junction bases: 13. The CDR3 runs 17 residues. Germline V gene lookup returns CDR1 GTSNPN and CDR2 SVGIG (reference sequence).

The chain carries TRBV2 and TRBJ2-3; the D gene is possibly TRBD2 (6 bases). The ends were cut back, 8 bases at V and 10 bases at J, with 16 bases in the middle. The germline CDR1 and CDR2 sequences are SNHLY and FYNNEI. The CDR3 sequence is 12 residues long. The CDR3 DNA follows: TGTGCCAGCGACATCTATAGCGGCGCGCAGTATTTT. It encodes CASDIYSGAQYF. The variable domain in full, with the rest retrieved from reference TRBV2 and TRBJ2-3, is EPEVTQTPSHQVTQMGQEVILRCVPISNHLYFYWYRQILGQKVEFLVSFYNNEISEKSEIFDDQFSVERPDGSNFTLKIRSTKLEDSAMYFCASDIYSGAQYFGPGTRLTVL.

CDR3 DNA sequence: TGTGCCTGGAGTGGGACTATCCAAGAGACCCAGTACTTC. The encoded protein is CAWSGTIQETQYF. This sequence joins TRBV30 and TRBJ2-5; a possible D gene is TRBD2 (6 bases). The CDR3 covers 13 residues. V lost 1 base and J lost 1, with 7 bases in between. Germline CDR1 is GTSNPN and CDR2 is SVGIG (reference sequence).

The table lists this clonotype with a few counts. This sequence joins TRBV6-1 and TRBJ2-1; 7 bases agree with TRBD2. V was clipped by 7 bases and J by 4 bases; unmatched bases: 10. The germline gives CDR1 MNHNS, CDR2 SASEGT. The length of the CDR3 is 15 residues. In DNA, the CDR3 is TGTGCCAGCAACCCAAGCGGGGCACAATACAATGAGCAGTTCTTC. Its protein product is CASNPSGAQYNEQFF.

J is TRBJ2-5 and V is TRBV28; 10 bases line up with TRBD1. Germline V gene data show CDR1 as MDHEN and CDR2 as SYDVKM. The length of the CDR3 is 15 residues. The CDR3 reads CVANGGQGHQETQYF. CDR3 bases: TGTGTGGCCAATGGGGGACAGGGGCACCAAGAGACCCAGTACTTC.

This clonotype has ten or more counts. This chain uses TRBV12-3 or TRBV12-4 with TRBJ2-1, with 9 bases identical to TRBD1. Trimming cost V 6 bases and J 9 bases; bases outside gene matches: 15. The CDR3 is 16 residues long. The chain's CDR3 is CASRPTRDRVRTEQFF. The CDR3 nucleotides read TGTGCCAGCAGACCCACCCGGGACAGGGTTAGGACTGAGCAGTTCTTC.

CDR3 DNA: TGCAGTGCCAAGGGACAGGGCGATTCACCCCTCCACTTT. Translating gives CSAKGQGDSPLHF. The chain uses TRBV20-1 and TRBJ1-6; 9 bases align to TRBD1. Germline V gives CDR1 DFQATT, CDR2 SNEGSKA (reference sequence). V trimming: 6 bases; J trimming: 8 bases; junction bases outside the gene matches: 5. The length of the CDR3 is 13 residues.

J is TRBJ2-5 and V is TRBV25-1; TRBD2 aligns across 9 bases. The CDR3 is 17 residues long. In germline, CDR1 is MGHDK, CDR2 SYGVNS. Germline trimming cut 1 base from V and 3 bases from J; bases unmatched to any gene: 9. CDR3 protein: CASSEWDSGGTKETQYF. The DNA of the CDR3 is TGTGCCAGCAGTGAATGGGACAGCGGGGGGACTAAAGAGACCCAGTACTTC.

This chain's CDR3 is CASTASRTGPGRADKNIQYF. CDR3 in DNA: TGTGCCAGCACCGCTTCCCGAACAGGGCCCGGGAGGGCCGACAAAAACATTCAGTACTTC. The rearrangement uses TRBV28 and TRBJ2-4, with 8 bases fitting TRBD2. The CDR3 is made up of 20 amino acids. Germline trimming cut 7 bases from V and 3 bases from J; bases unmatched to any gene: 23. CDR1 is MDHEN and CDR2 is SYDVKM in the germline V gene.

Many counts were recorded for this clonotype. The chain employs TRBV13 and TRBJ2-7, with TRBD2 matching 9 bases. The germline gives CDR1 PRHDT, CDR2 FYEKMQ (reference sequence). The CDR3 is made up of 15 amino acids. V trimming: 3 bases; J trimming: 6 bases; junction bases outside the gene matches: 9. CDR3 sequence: CASSFNSGSLPEQYF. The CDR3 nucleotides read TGTGCCAGCAGCTTCAATAGCGGGAGTCTACCCGAGCAGTACTTC.

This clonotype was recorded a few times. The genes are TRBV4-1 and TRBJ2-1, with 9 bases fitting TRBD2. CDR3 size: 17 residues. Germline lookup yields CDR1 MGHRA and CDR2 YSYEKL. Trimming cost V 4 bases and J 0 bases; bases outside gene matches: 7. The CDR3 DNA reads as TGCGCCAGCAGCCCAGGGACTAGCTTTGGCTCCTACAATGAGCAGTTCTTC. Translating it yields CASSPGTSFGSYNEQFF.

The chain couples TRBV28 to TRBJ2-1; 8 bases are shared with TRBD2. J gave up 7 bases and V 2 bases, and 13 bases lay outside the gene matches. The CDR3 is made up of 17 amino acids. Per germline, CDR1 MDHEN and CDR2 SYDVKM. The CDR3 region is CASSLGSGGPAGNEQFF. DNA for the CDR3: TGTGCCAGCAGTTTAGGGTCGGGAGGGCCAGCGGGTAATGAGCAGTTCTTC.

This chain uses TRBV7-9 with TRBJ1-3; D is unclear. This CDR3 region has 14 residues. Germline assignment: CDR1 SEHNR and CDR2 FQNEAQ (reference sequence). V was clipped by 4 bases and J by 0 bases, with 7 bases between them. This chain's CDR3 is CASSSPYSGNTIYF. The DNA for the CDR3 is TGTGCCAGCAGCTCCCCTTACTCTGGAAACACCATATATTTT.